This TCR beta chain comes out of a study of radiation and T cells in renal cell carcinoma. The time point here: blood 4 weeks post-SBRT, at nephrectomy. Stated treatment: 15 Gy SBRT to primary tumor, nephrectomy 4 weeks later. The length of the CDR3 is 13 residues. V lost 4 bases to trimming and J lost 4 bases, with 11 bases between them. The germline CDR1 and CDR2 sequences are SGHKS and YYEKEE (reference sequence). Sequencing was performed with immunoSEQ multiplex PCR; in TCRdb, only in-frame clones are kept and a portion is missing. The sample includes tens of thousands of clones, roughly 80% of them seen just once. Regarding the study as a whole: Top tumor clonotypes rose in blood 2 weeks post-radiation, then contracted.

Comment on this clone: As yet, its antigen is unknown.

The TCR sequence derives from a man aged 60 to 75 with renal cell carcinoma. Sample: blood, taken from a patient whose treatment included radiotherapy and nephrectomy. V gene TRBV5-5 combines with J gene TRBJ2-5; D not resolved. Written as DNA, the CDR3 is TGTGCCAGCAGCCCGACCGTTCGAGAGACCCAGTACTTC. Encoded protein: CASSPTVRETQYF.